These T cell receptor beta chains were read from a single sample in a study of T-cell reconstitution after alpha-beta-depleted transplantation in children. TCRdb re-called the PCR reads through MiXCR, storing one row per CDR3 protein. The sample contains 780,000 or so distinct CDR3 sequences, 16% of which appear only once. Material: PBMCs, mostly from graft donor cells, obtained 360 days after TCRalphabeta/CD19-depleted stem cell transplant. The source of these receptors is a male patient younger than 18 who had a stem cell transplant for acute lymphoblastic leukemia, so the T cells may come from the graft donor. The CDR3 runs from the conserved cysteine through the conserved F or W. A D gene is named only where the DNA matches it firmly. Not every row has a clone size; where given, it reads once, few, many or a size class.

J gene	clone size	V gene	CDR3 length	D gene	CDR3 DNA	CDR3 protein
TRBJ2-3	few	TRBV18	17	TRBD2	TGTGCCAGCTCACTAGGACTAGCGGGAGGACGCACAGATACGCAGTATTTT	CASSLGLAGGRTDTQYF
TRBJ2-7	.	TRBV20-1	17	TRBD2	TGCAGTGCTAGAACCACTCCAGGACTAGCGGGAGGCTACGAGCAGTACTTC	CSARTTPGLAGGYEQYF
TRBJ2-1	few	TRBV15	13	.	TGTGCCACCAGCAGAGCGGAGGCGGATGAGCAGTTCTTC	CATSRAEADEQFF
TRBJ2-6	.	TRBV5-1	17	.	TGCGCCAGCAGCTTGGAACAGGCCTACTCTGGGGCCAACGTCCTGACTTTC	CASSLEQAYSGANVLTF
TRBJ1-2	few	TRBV7-8	16	.	TGTGCCAGCAGCTTCGATCCCCGGGCCGCCTTCTATGGCTACACCTTC	CASSFDPRAAFYGYTF
TRBJ2-4	few	TRBV2	15	.	TGTGCCAGCAGTGGGACAGCTCTAAATGGGAACATTCAGTACTTC	CASSGTALNGNIQYF
TRBJ2-3	.	TRBV13	13	.	TGTGCCAGCCCGGACGGCGGCACAGATACGCAGTATTTT	CASPDGGTDTQYF
TRBJ2-7	many	TRBV12-3/TRBV12-4	15	.	TGTGCCAGCAGTTTCGGGGGCGACCTAACCTACGAGCAGTACTTC	CASSFGGDLTYEQYF
TRBJ1-3	.	TRBV5-1	14	.	TGCTCCCCCGCGGGGACCCCTGAGGAAGACACCATATATTTT	CSPAGTPEEDTIYF
TRBJ1-1	.	TRBV7-9	15	TRBD1	TGTGCCAGCAGCTTATGGCAGGGGGAGGGAACTGAAGCTTTCTTT	CASSLWQGEGTEAFF
TRBJ1-6	.	TRBV29-1	13	.	TGCAGCGTCGCCGAGCTAAGTGGTTCACCCCTCCACTTT	CSVAELSGSPLHF
TRBJ2-1	.	TRBV4-1	17	TRBD2	TGCGCCAGCAGCCAAGCAAGAGCGGGAGTTCAGTACAATGAGCAGTTCTTC	CASSQARAGVQYNEQFF
TRBJ2-2	.	TRBV29-1	17	TRBD2	TGCAGCGTTGTCCCCGCTACTAGCGGGAGAGGGACCGGGGAGCTGTTTTTT	CSVVPATSGRGTGELFF
TRBJ2-3	few	TRBV7-6	17	.	TGTGCCAGCAGCTTCGATCCCCGGACAGCTAGCACAGATACGCAGTATTTT	CASSFDPRTASTDTQYF
TRBJ2-1	few	TRBV27	14	.	TGTGCCAGCAGTTCTCACGGATCCTACAATGAGCAGTTCTTC	CASSSHGSYNEQFF
TRBJ2-2	few	TRBV19	14	TRBD2	TGTGCCAGTAGTGCGGGGGGCCTGGCCGGGGAGCTGTTTTTT	CASSAGGLAGELFF
TRBJ2-7	few	TRBV10-3	18	.	TGTGCCATCAGTGAGTCGATAGGTCTGCGGGCGGGATCCTACGAGCAGTACTTC	CAISESIGLRAGSYEQYF
TRBJ1-3	many	TRBV10-3	15	.	TGTGCCATCAGTGAGTCGACTAGGGCTGGAAACACCATATATTTT	CAISESTRAGNTIYF
TRBJ2-2	many	TRBV6-1	13	.	TGTGCCAGCAGCTCGGGGGCTACCGGGGAGCTGTTTTTT	CASSSGATGELFF
TRBJ2-3	.	TRBV2	16	TRBD2	TGTGCCAGCAGTGTTCCTAGCGGGATCGACACAGATACGCAGTATTTT	CASSVPSGIDTDTQYF
TRBJ1-5	.	TRBV23-1	15	.	TGCGCCAGCAGTCAAGATGGACGGCCTCACAAGCCCCAGCATTTT	CASSQDGRPHKPQHF
TRBJ2-7	few	TRBV29-1	11	TRBD1	TGCAGCGCCTACAGGGGGCTAGAGCAGTACTTC	CSAYRGLEQYF
TRBJ2-7	few	TRBV4-2	15	TRBD2	TGTGCCAGCAGCCAAGTTACTAGCGGGACAAACGAGCAGTACTTC	CASSQVTSGTNEQYF
TRBJ2-1	few	TRBV7-3	17	.	TGTGCCAGCAGCTTAACTGGGCTACCTAGCTCCTACAATGAGCAGTTCTTC	CASSLTGLPSSYNEQFF
TRBJ2-5	.	TRBV29-1	12	.	TGCAGCGTTGAAGGCCCGGAGAAGACCCAGTACTTC	CSVEGPEKTQYF
TRBJ2-2	.	TRBV12-5	14	.	TGTGCTAGTGGTTTCCAAGGGGACACCGGGGAGCTGTTTTTT	CASGFQGDTGELFF
TRBJ2-1	many	TRBV11-2	17	.	TGTGCCAGCAGCACACACCACCGGGACTGGAATTACAATGAGCAGTTCTTC	CASSTHHRDWNYNEQFF
TRBJ2-3	many	TRBV7-6	16	TRBD1	TGTGCCAGCAGCTTAGGGACAGGGGGCAGGACAGATACGCAGTATTTT	CASSLGTGGRTDTQYF
TRBJ2-3	.	TRBV12-3/TRBV12-4	12	.	TGTGCCAGCAGTTTGAGGGTAGATACGCAGTATTTT	CASSLRVDTQYF
TRBJ2-5	many	TRBV5-1	16	TRBD2	TGCGCCAGCAGCTCCCAAGCGGGAGTTCGGGGAGAGACCCAGTACTTC	CASSSQAGVRGETQYF
TRBJ1-2	.	TRBV12-3/TRBV12-4	14	TRBD1	TGTGCCGGCAGTTCCAGGGGGTTGGACTATGGCTACACCTTC	CAGSSRGLDYGYTF
TRBJ2-2	once	TRBV6-2/TRBV6-3	17	.	TGTGCCAGCAGTTACTCAAGTCGGCGGGGGAACACCGGGGAGCTGTTTTTT	CASSYSSRRGNTGELFF
TRBJ2-2	few	TRBV9	14	.	TGTGCCAGCAGCGAACGGGACTCCTCCGGGGAGCTGTTTTTT	CASSERDSSGELFF
TRBJ2-5	few	TRBV7-9	14	.	TGTGCCAGCAGCTTAGAAGGGATCCAAGAGACCCAGTACTTC	CASSLEGIQETQYF
TRBJ2-3	many	TRBV7-9	15	TRBD2	TGTGCCAGCAGCATCGGACTAGCGGACACAGATACGCAGTATTTT	CASSIGLADTDTQYF
TRBJ2-5	many	TRBV25-1	12	.	TGTGCCAGCAGTTGGGACCTCGAGACCCAGTACTTC	CASSWDLETQYF
TRBJ2-1	many	TRBV5-1	16	TRBD2	TGCGCCAGCAGCGCTATGACTAGCGGGAGGGCTAATGAGCAGTTCTTC	CASSAMTSGRANEQFF
TRBJ2-5	.	TRBV5-5	13	.	TGTGCCACCACTACTGGACAGCGAGAGACCCAGTACTTC	CATTTGQRETQYF
TRBJ1-2	many	TRBV5-1	14	TRBD1	TGCGCCAGCAGCCATGGGACAGAGATCTATGGCTACACCTTC	CASSHGTEIYGYTF
TRBJ2-5	.	TRBV29-1	10	.	TGCAGCGTTACTACGGGAGATCAGTACTTC	CSVTTGDQYF
TRBJ2-6	.	TRBV20-1	19	TRBD2	TGCAGTGCTAGCACCCGTCGGGGGGGTCCTTTCTCTGGGGCCAACGTCCTGACTTTC	CSASTRRGGPFSGANVLTF
TRBJ2-7	few	TRBV10-3	13	TRBD1	TGTGCCATCAGTGGAGGACAGGGCTACGAGCAGTACTTC	CAISGGQGYEQYF
TRBJ2-7	.	TRBV29-1	14	.	TGCAGCGTTGACGAAGGGTACCCTCTTTACGAGCAGTACTTC	CSVDEGYPLYEQYF
TRBJ2-2	.	TRBV5-1	16	TRBD1	TGCGCCAGCAGCCCCGGGACAGCTAGGAACACCGGGGAGCTGTTTTTT	CASSPGTARNTGELFF
TRBJ2-1	.	TRBV5-1	16	.	TGCGCCAGCAGCTTACTCTATGCCGGAGGGTACAATGAGCAGTTCTTC	CASSLLYAGGYNEQFF
TRBJ1-6	.	TRBV5-1	16	TRBD1	TGCGCCAGCAGCCAATACTCCGGGACAGGGATAACACCCCTCCACTTT	CASSQYSGTGITPLHF
TRBJ2-3	.	TRBV29-1	14	TRBD1	TGCAGCGTCAGGGACAGCAGAGCCACAGATACGCAGTATTTT	CSVRDSRATDTQYF
TRBJ2-5	.	TRBV10-2	15	TRBD2	TGCGCCAGTCGGACTAGCGGTTTCACGGGAGAGACCCAGTACTTC	CASRTSGFTGETQYF